The 22 T cell receptor beta chains below come from one sample, sequenced in a study of blood T cell repertoires in COVID-19. TCRdb keeps only in-frame clones here, not all; method: immunoSEQ multiplex PCR. The sample holds some 200,000 clones, 75% to 95% seen once. Sequenced: peripheral blood. Source of these receptors: a man aged 50 to 59 with acute or convalescent COVID-19.

J is TRBJ2-3 and V is TRBV5-1; 8 nucleotides align to TRBD2. The CDR3 spans 15 residues. Germline trimming cut 5 bases from V and 0 bases from J; bases unmatched to any gene: 5. Germline CDR1 SGHRS, CDR2 YFSETQ. The CDR3 nucleotides read TGCGCCAGCAGTTCCAGCGGGAGCAGCACAGATACGCAGTATTTT. This codes for CASSSSGSSTDTQYF.

This sequence joins TRBV5-6 and TRBJ1-4; D is undetermined. Per germline, CDR1 SGHDT and CDR2 YYEEEE. V was pared by 0 bases and J by 10 bases, with 10 bases between. CDR3 length: 13 residues. CDR3 DNA: TGTGCCAGCAGCTTGGCGGGGATGGCAAAACTGTTTTTT. It encodes CASSLAGMAKLFF.

About this clone itself: Other nucleotide sequences from this sample produce the same CDR3. The chain couples TRBV6-1 to TRBJ1-2; D is undetermined. CDR3 length: 13 amino acids. The V end lost 3 bases, the J end lost 2 bases, and 7 bases lay between the germline ends. Germline values: CDR1 MNHNS, CDR2 SASEGT. CDR3 sequence: CASSDARNYGYTF. The CDR3 DNA sequence: TGTGCCAGCAGTGACGCGCGGAACTATGGCTACACCTTC.

The chain uses TRBV10-2 and TRBJ1-3, with D perhaps matching TRBD1 (5 bases). The V end was cut by 0 bases, the J end by 4 bases, with 13 bases between. Looked up from germline, CDR1 is WSHSY and CDR2 is SAAADI. There are 16 residues in the CDR3. CDR3 residues: CASSESFDSRGNTIYF. CDR3 nucleotides: TGCGCCAGCAGTGAGTCATTCGACAGTCGCGGAAACACCATATATTTT.

The rearrangement uses TRBV12-3 or TRBV12-4 and TRBJ1-1; D is perhaps TRBD1 (6 bases). The CDR3 loop spans 13 amino acids. The ends were cut back, 4 bases at V and 4 bases at J, with 10 bases in the middle. CDR3 residues: CASSSTGSTEAFF. The CDR3 nucleotides are TGTGCCAGCAGTTCAACAGGGTCCACTGAAGCTTTCTTT.

CDR3 nucleotides: TGTGCCACCAGGACAACGGGGGGGCGCGGCTACACCTTC. Its translation: CATRTTGGRGYTF. This sequence joins TRBV27 and TRBJ1-2; D might be TRBD1 (6 bases). The CDR3 contains 13 residues. Germline V CDR1 and CDR2: MNHEY, SMNVEV (reference sequence). Trimming shortened V by 10 bases and J by 8 bases, and 20 bases separated the two germline ends.

This chain joins TRBV27 and TRBJ2-7; 10 bases align to TRBD1. Germline V gives CDR1 MNHEY, CDR2 SMNVEV (reference sequence). Trimming at V came to 7 bases and at J to 3 bases, leaving 6 bases not matched to a gene. The CDR3 consists of 14 residues. CDR3 sequence: CASTTGTGVYEQYF. The CDR3, as DNA: TGTGCCAGCACTACCGGGACAGGGGTCTACGAGCAGTACTTC.

This sequence joins TRBV5-1 and TRBJ2-5; TRBD2 is a possible D gene (6 bases). The germline V gene has CDR1 SGHRS and CDR2 YFSETQ. CDR3 length: 16 residues. V was trimmed by 0 bases and J by 4 bases, leaving 16 bases between them. The CDR3 DNA follows: TGCGCCAGCAGCTTGGGCCTCGGGGAGGTGCCAGAGACCCAGTACTTC. It encodes CASSLGLGEVPETQYF.

For the CDR3, the DNA is TGTGCCAGCAGTTTTTCTCAGGGGGCCTACGAGCAGTACTTC. Its protein is CASSFSQGAYEQYF. The chain is built from TRBV27 and TRBJ2-7; 7 nucleotides line up with TRBD1. CDR3 length: 14 residues. Germline assignment: CDR1 MNHEY and CDR2 SMNVEV (reference sequence). Unmatched junction bases numbered 4, after V lost 3 bases and J lost 2 bases.

The gene calls are TRBV7-2 and TRBJ2-1; TRBD2 aligns across 15 bases. J lost 13 bases, V lost 11 bases, and 9 bases had no gene match. This CDR3 is 13 amino acids long. Germline CDR1 and CDR2: SGHTA and FQGNSA. The CDR3 is CAGQWTSGGGQFF. The CDR3 DNA sequence: TGTGCCGGGCAGTGGACTAGCGGGGGGGGACAGTTCTTC. Full variable domain (rest looked up from reference TRBV7-2 and TRBJ2-1): GAGVSQSPSNKVTEKGKDVELRCDPISGHTALYWYRQSLGQGLEFLIYFQGNSAPDKSGLPSDRFSAERTGGSVSTLTIQRTQQEDSAVYLCAGQWTSGGGQFFGPGTRLTVL.

This chain joins TRBV11-2 and TRBJ1-2, with D uncertain. Germline lookup yields CDR1 SGHAT and CDR2 FQNNGV. V gave up 0 bases and J gave up 2 bases, with 16 bases separating them. This CDR3 spans 17 amino acids. In nucleotides, the CDR3 is TGTGCCAGCAGCTTAGATAGGACCCCTGGGAGAAACTATGGCTACACCTTC. Translated: CASSLDRTPGRNYGYTF.

The chain couples TRBV21-1 to TRBJ2-2; TRBD2 reflects the table's D call only, with no check against the DNA. TRBV21-1 has pseudogene status. The CDR3 is 16 amino acids. The CDR3 here is CASSKRRSRGTGELFF. The CDR3 DNA reads as TGTGCCAGCAGCAAAAGGAGGTCTCGAGGCACCGGGGAGCTGTTTTTT.

This clone came up once. This chain links TRBV5-1 with TRBJ2-3; D might be TRBD2 (5 bases). The V gene lost 4 bases and the J gene lost 5 bases, with 17 bases spanning the gap. The CDR3 contains 15 residues. Germline V gene data show CDR1 as SGHRS and CDR2 as YFSETQ. CDR3 sequence: CASSPVARVGDTQYF. CDR3 DNA sequence: TGCGCCAGCAGCCCCGTAGCGAGAGTAGGAGATACGCAGTATTTT.

This rearrangement joins TRBV30 to TRBJ1-1; TRBD1 matches at 8 bases. Looked up from germline, CDR1 is GTSNPN and CDR2 is SVGIG (reference sequence). The CDR3 spans 15 residues. The CDR3 bases are TGTGCTTACCAAACCGGGACAGGATTTGGCACTGAAGCTTTCTTT. It is translated as CAYQTGTGFGTEAFF.

Here the CDR3 DNA reads TGCGCCAGCAGCCAAGTCTGGGCGCGGGGGGGCCGGGAGACCCAGTACTTC. Residues: CASSQVWARGGRETQYF. The chain combines TRBV4-1 with TRBJ2-5, with 9 nucleotides matching TRBD2. The J segment lost 5 bases and the V segment lost 1 base, leaving 11 bases of the junction unmatched. The V gene's germline CDR1 is MGHRA and CDR2 YSYEKL. This CDR3 has 17 amino acids.

This chain joins TRBV4-1 and TRBJ2-1; 8 nucleotides agree with TRBD2. J was trimmed by 5 bases and V by 4 bases; bases with no gene match: 7. Germline V lookup: CDR1 MGHRA, CDR2 YSYEKL. The length of the CDR3 is 15 residues. The CDR3 DNA follows: TGCGCCAGCAGCCGGGCTGGAGCGGGAGACAATGAGCAGTTCTTC. Its translation: CASSRAGAGDNEQFF.

The rearrangement links TRBV18 to TRBJ1-6; D unresolved. V dropped 5 bases and J dropped 8 bases, with 19 bases sitting between them. The germline V gene has CDR1 KGHSH and CDR2 LQKENI. The CDR3 is 16 residues long. The CDR3 loop is CASSSPGWMKDSPLHF. Here the CDR3 DNA reads TGTGCCAGCTCATCCCCAGGATGGATGAAGGATTCACCCCTCCACTTT.

V gene TRBV10-2 combines with J gene TRBJ2-2; 10 bases line up with TRBD2. Per germline, CDR1 WSHSY and CDR2 SAAADI. This CDR3 has 15 residues. V was pared by 5 bases and J by 5 bases, with 5 bases of the junction left unmatched. In DNA, the CDR3 is TGCGCCAGCAGTTCTAGCGGGAGAGGGACCGGGGAGCTGTTTTTT. Amino acid sequence: CASSSSGRGTGELFF.

This rearrangement joins TRBV6-2 or TRBV6-3 to TRBJ1-6; unclear D gene. The CDR3 is made up of 13 amino acids. V was pared by 4 bases and J by 9 bases, with 10 bases between. Germline V lookup: CDR1 MNHEY, CDR2 SVGEGT. The CDR3 here is CASSSAGPSPLHF. CDR3 coding DNA: TGTGCCAGCAGTTCCGCAGGCCCTTCACCCCTCCACTTT.

For the CDR3, the DNA is TGTGCCAGCAGTTCCCCCTTGGCAGGGAACTATGGCTACACCTTC. Protein: CASSSPLAGNYGYTF. V gene TRBV27 combines with J gene TRBJ1-2; tentative D call: TRBD1 (5 bases). The CDR3 runs 15 residues. V lost 4 bases and J lost 2, with 14 bases in between. The germline V gene has CDR1 MNHEY and CDR2 SMNVEV (reference sequence).

CDR3 sequence reads: CAISEGQLNQPQHF. The DNA of the CDR3 is TGTGCCATCAGTGAGGGACAGCTGAATCAGCCCCAGCATTTT. This chain links TRBV10-3 with TRBJ1-5, with TRBD1 as a possible D gene (6 bases). Germline V gene sequence: CDR1 ENHRY, CDR2 SYGVKD. The CDR3 consists of 14 residues. V was pared by 2 bases and J by 4 bases, with 9 bases between.

The J gene is TRBJ1-2, the V gene TRBV28; D is possibly TRBD1 (6 bases). Germline assignment: CDR1 MDHEN and CDR2 SYDVKM. This CDR3 contains 13 residues. V shed 3 bases and J shed 5 bases, with 10 bases lying between them. CDR3 in DNA: TGTGCCAGCAGTTTGGGGGCGAGTTATGGCTACACCTTC. Its protein product is CASSLGASYGYTF.